This TCR beta chain was captured in a study of T cells after yellow fever vaccination. At the level of the study: In the case of low-cell-number fractions, SMART-Seq v4 Ultra Low Input was used for preparation.

TCRdb analysed the 5' RACE reads with MiXCR anew, one entry per CDR3 protein. In the table there are around 310,000 distinct CDR3 sequences, 8.7% of which are singletons. There are 15 residues in the CDR3. J lost 5 bases, V lost 1 base, and 7 bases had no gene match. The germline V gene encodes CDR1 SEHNR and CDR2 FQNEAQ (reference sequence). Study-wide findings and caveats: Highly abundant clonotypes carried over from the bulk population could end up in FACS-sorted repertoires as contaminants. After the booster, around 95% of CD4 and about nine tenths of CD8 primary-response clones were re-detected. Researchers noted that a small share of clonotypes showed up in both CD4 and CD8 compartments.

In its sample, this clonotype was seen a few times. Its specificity is unknown. J is TRBJ2-5 and V is TRBV7-9; 7 positions match TRBD1. Sequencing used PBMCs, obtained on the day of the first yellow fever vaccination. This TCR was recovered from a man in his late teens or twenties who received the YFV17D yellow fever vaccine. In nucleotides, the CDR3 is TGTGCCAGCAGCTTAGGGCAGGGGGTGAAGGAGACCCAGTACTTC. This codes for CASSLGQGVKETQYF. The full variable domain, rest sourced from reference TRBV7-9 and TRBJ2-5, is DTGVSQNPRHKITKRGQNVTFRCDPISEHNRLYWYRQTLGQGPEFLTYFQNEAQLEKSRLLSDRFSAERPKGSFSTLEIQRTEQGDSAMYLCASSLGQGVKETQYFGPGTRLLVL.